The 20 T cell receptor beta chains reported below all come from one sample, sequenced in a study of beta chain features in type 1 diabetes (dated by TCRdb to 2016 to 2019). Libraries were built with the immunoSEQ multiplex PCR assay. All of the isolated RNA was reverse transcribed with the High Capacity cDNA Reverse Transcription Kit, so expressed TCRB transcripts were sequenced. Drawn from immuneACCESS, this table holds only the in-frame rearrangements with V and J called that TCRdb kept. Clones are partly lost; checked studies trace under half to an unresolved V gene and leave the rest unexplained. Recorded for this sample are about 930,000 clones; roughly 15% of them occurred a single time. The ten largest clones capture around 0.02% of the sample. Sequences were obtained from naive CD4+ T cells from blood. The cell subset or site label on this specimen signifies: true naive CD4+ T cells. These receptors were collected from a woman aged 18-30 years in good health.

The V call is TRBV2, the J call TRBJ2-7, with TRBD1 as a possible D gene (6 bases). This CDR3 has 14 amino acids. The germline V gene encodes CDR1 SNHLY and CDR2 FYNNEI. The V end was cut by 1 base, the J end by 2 bases, with 9 bases between. The CDR3: CASSEVGATYEQYF. CDR3 bases: TGTGCCAGCAGTGAAGTGGGGGCAACCTACGAGCAGTACTTC.

The CDR3 DNA reads as TGTGCCAGCAGCCAGGGGAAGGGGTATGGCTACACCTTC. The encoded protein is CASSQGKGYGYTF. The chain combines TRBV7-2 with TRBJ1-2; possible D gene TRBD1, 6 bases. V was shortened by 5 bases and J by 5 bases, with 12 bases between the two germline ends. The CDR3 covers 13 residues. Germline CDR1 is SGHTA and CDR2 is FQGNSA.

This clone was picked up a small number of times. This rearrangement joins TRBV7-2 to TRBJ1-3, with D tentatively TRBD1 (5 bases). V was cut by 5 bases and J by 0 bases, with 11 bases left in between. CDR1 and CDR2 (germline): SGHTA, FQGNSA. The CDR3 sequence is 15 residues long. This CDR3 is CASSPGGSSGNTIYF. Here the CDR3 DNA reads TGTGCCAGCAGCCCGGGGGGGAGCTCTGGAAACACCATATATTTT.

This sequence joins TRBV7-8 and TRBJ2-4; D unclear. V lost 2 bases and J lost 1, with 9 bases in between. The CDR3 runs to 15 residues. CDR1 is SGHVS and CDR2 is FQNEAQ in the germline V gene. The CDR3 region is CASSLRSGAKNIQYF. The CDR3 DNA follows: TGTGCCAGCAGCTTACGGTCTGGGGCCAAAAACATTCAGTACTTC.

This chain connects TRBV7-8 to TRBJ2-7; 11 bases fit TRBD2. After removal of 1 base from V and 4 bases from J, the junction contained 9 bases not matched to a gene. The CDR3 contains 17 residues. CDR1 and CDR2 from the germline V gene are SGHVS and FQNEAQ. The CDR3 sequence is CASSLGTSGSSPYEQYF. CDR3 in DNA: TGTGCCAGCAGCTTAGGTACTAGCGGGAGTTCCCCGTACGAGCAGTACTTC.

The CDR3 DNA sequence: TGTGCCAGCAGGCGAGCAGGGACAGGTGCTTCCGAGCAGTACTTC. Its translation: CASRRAGTGASEQYF. V usage is TRBV28 and J usage is TRBJ2-7, with TRBD1 matching 8 bases. Germline lookup yields CDR1 MDHEN and CDR2 SYDVKM. V shed 6 bases and J 6 bases; nucleotides not matched to a gene: 13. The CDR3 is 15 residues long.

This clone turned up a few times. V gene TRBV28 combines with J gene TRBJ2-7; tentatively, D is TRBD1 (5 bases). V was shortened by 3 bases and J by 2 bases, with 8 bases between the two germline ends. CDR1 is MDHEN, CDR2 SYDVKM, per germline. The CDR3 covers 13 residues. The CDR3 nucleotides are TGTGCCAGCAGTTTTGGCAGGGCCTACGAGCAGTACTTC. It codes for CASSFGRAYEQYF.

Regarding this clone: Within the sample, other DNA sequences also encode this same CDR3. The J gene is TRBJ2-7, the V gene TRBV18; possibly TRBD1 for D (6 bases). Germline-derived CDR1 and CDR2 are KGHSH and LQKENI. Trimming shortened V by 3 bases and J by 1 base, and 10 bases separated the two germline ends. CDR3 length equals 14 residues. Here the CDR3 reads CASSPRDKSYEQYF. The CDR3 DNA sequence: TGTGCCAGCTCACCCCGGGACAAATCCTACGAGCAGTACTTC.

This clone showed up just a few times. V gene TRBV29-1 combines with J gene TRBJ1-1; D is unclear. The V gene's germline CDR1 is SQVTM and CDR2 ANQGSEA. The germline V and J ends were trimmed by 7 bases and 1 base, with 10 bases remaining between them. The CDR3 has 12 amino acids. In DNA form, the CDR3 reads TGCAGCGGGAGCGGGAGGAACACTGAAGCTTTCTTT. This encodes CSGSGRNTEAFF.

V usage is TRBV7-9 and J usage is TRBJ2-1, with a possible D match to TRBD2 (5 bases). V was cut by 5 bases and J by 7 bases, with 18 bases left in between. Germline values: CDR1 SEHNR, CDR2 FQNEAQ (reference sequence). The CDR3 totals 15 residues. The CDR3 is CASSPAEGPGNEQFF. DNA for the CDR3: TGTGCCAGCAGCCCAGCGGAAGGGCCGGGTAATGAGCAGTTCTTC.

The chain couples TRBV5-6 to TRBJ1-3, with D tentatively TRBD1 (6 bases). CDR1 is SGHDT, CDR2 YYEEEE, per germline. The V gene lost 1 base and the J gene lost 3 bases, with 14 bases spanning the gap. There are 16 residues in the CDR3. For the CDR3, the DNA is TGTGCCAGCAGCTTGACGGACCAGGGGATTGGAAACACCATATATTTT. Encoded protein: CASSLTDQGIGNTIYF.

This sequence joins TRBV27 and TRBJ1-1, with TRBD1 as a possible D gene (6 bases). Trimming removed 3 bases from V and 6 bases from J, with 14 bases in between. This CDR3 is built from 14 residues. Germline CDR1 is MNHEY and CDR2 is SMNVEV (reference sequence). The CDR3 sequence is CASSLGRGHAEAFF. The CDR3 DNA sequence: TGTGCCAGCAGTTTGGGCCGGGGGCATGCTGAAGCTTTCTTT.

The chain uses TRBV28 and TRBJ1-4, with D possibly being TRBD1 (5 bases). Trimming removed 11 bases from V and 5 bases from J, with 12 bases in between. Germline V gene lookup returns CDR1 MDHEN and CDR2 SYDVKM. This CDR3 has 12 amino acids. In DNA form, the CDR3 reads TGTGCCTCCCATGGGGGGAATGAAAAACTGTTTTTT. It translates to CASHGGNEKLFF.

The genes are TRBV6-6 and TRBJ1-6, with a weak D call TRBD1 (6 bases). Trimming pared 7 bases from V and 11 bases from J, leaving 15 bases between. CDR1 and CDR2 (germline): MNHNY, SVGAGI (reference sequence). CDR3 length equals 13 residues. CDR3 amino acids: CASTRQARAPLHF. As DNA, the CDR3 is TGTGCCAGCACCCGACAGGCTCGCGCACCCCTCCACTTT.

The CDR3 spells CATSRIPADTQYF. DNA of the CDR3: TGTGCCACCAGCCGGATCCCCGCAGATACGCAGTATTTT. This sequence joins TRBV15 and TRBJ2-3; no clear D gene. The CDR3 is 13 residues long. V was trimmed by 5 bases and J by 4 bases, leaving 10 bases between them. Germline V gene data show CDR1 as LNHNV and CDR2 as YYDKDF (reference sequence).

The genes are TRBV6-1 and TRBJ2-3; 8 bases map to TRBD1. This CDR3 is built from 14 residues. V lost 2 bases and J lost 6; bases outside the gene matches: 4. From germline, CDR1 is MNHNS and CDR2 SASEGT. The DNA for the CDR3 is TGTGCCAGCAGTGAAAGGTGGACAGGGGATACGCAGTATTTT. Translating it yields CASSERWTGDTQYF.

This chain uses TRBV7-9 with TRBJ1-1; D unresolved. The CDR3 is 15 residues long. V was pared by 2 bases and J by 3 bases, with 13 bases between. CDR1 and CDR2 from the germline V gene are SEHNR and FQNEAQ (reference sequence). The CDR3 reads CASSLIRGNDTEAFF. The CDR3 nucleotides are TGTGCCAGCAGCTTAATTCGGGGTAATGACACTGAAGCTTTCTTT.

CDR3 nucleotide sequence: TGTGCCAGCAGTGAGATAGGGGGCCGTTATGGCTACACCTTC. Translation: CASSEIGGRYGYTF. The chain uses TRBV25-1 and TRBJ1-2; TRBD1 matches 7 bases. V lost 3 bases, J lost 5 bases, and 6 bases stayed unmatched. CDR3 length: 14 amino acids. Germline V lookup: CDR1 MGHDK, CDR2 SYGVNS.

This clone has more than one count but fewer than ten. The chain employs TRBV6-5 and TRBJ2-1; 9 nucleotides agree with TRBD2. V was pared by 0 bases and J by 4 bases, with 4 bases of the junction left unmatched. Germline V gene sequence: CDR1 MNHEY, CDR2 SVGAGI. The CDR3 covers 16 residues. CDR3 in DNA: TGTGCCAGCAGTTACTCCCCTAGCGGGGCGTACAATGAGCAGTTCTTC. Its translation: CASSYSPSGAYNEQFF.

The rearrangement joins TRBV5-4 to TRBJ2-2; D not certain. CDR3 size: 12 residues. V shed 4 bases and J shed 13 bases, with 14 bases lying between them. Per germline, CDR1 SGHNT and CDR2 YYREEE (reference sequence). For the CDR3, the DNA is TGTGCCAGCAGCCGAGACCAGGACGGGCTGTTTTTT. It codes for CASSRDQDGLFF. The entire variable domain, with the rest obtained from reference TRBV5-4 and TRBJ2-2, is as follows: ETGVTQSPTHLIKTRGQQVTLRCSSQSGHNTVSWYQQALGQGPQFIFQYYREEENGRGNFPPRFSGLQFPNYSSELNVNALELDDSALYLCASSRDQDGLFFGEGSRLTVL.